This paragraph reports one T cell receptor (beta chain). This clonotype is regarded as medium-sized (0.01 to 0.1%). The antigen this receptor binds is unknown. No per-base quality is available; no much larger clone lies one base away. This sample was included in a study of T cells generated in artificial thymic organoids (dated by TCRdb to 2016 to 2017). Regarding the complete study: In some experiments, thymic T cells were further FACS-purified to deplete CD4 immature single positive or double positive precursors. The study compared the TCR alpha and beta CDR3 repertoires of CD8 single positive T cells derived from in vitro artificial thymic organoids against those of naive CD8 T cells from thymus and peripheral blood. The displayed repertoire sequencing data were described as being representative of three independent experiments. Beyond this particular receptor, the publication reports: Physiological TCR clonotype diversity, comparable to that of thymic and blood naive CD8 T cells, was observed in organoid-derived CD8 single positive T cells.

Separate semi-nested PCR amplifications were run for the TCRalpha and TCRbeta libraries, using Advantage 2 and reverse primers located in the TRAC or TRBC constant regions. Between about 3.5 and 550 ng of total RNA was used as input for first-strand cDNA synthesis. The TCR cDNA libraries were generated by 5'-RACE using the SMARTer PCR cDNA Synthesis kit, with a poly-dT primer driving first-strand synthesis. Each semi-nested reverse primer in the constant region carried a 5-nucleotide sample-specific barcode, and the resulting products were cleaned up with the Zymo DNA Clean and Concentrator-5 kit. Up to ten barcoded samples were pooled, ligated to Illumina adaptors and sequenced as 2 x 150 bp paired-end reads on an Illumina MiSeq. The authors' analysis ran thus. Demultiplexed reads were aligned using BLAT against a custom library containing all human TRAV, TRAJ, TRBV, TRBD and TRBJ combinations from IMGT. The best BLAT hits were picked using pslCDnaFilter (-maxAligns=1, -ignoreIntrons), and custom Perl scripts were used to calculate clonotype frequencies. TCRdb took the public reads, trimmed them with fastp at Q25, ran MiXCR for clone calling and kept in-frame beta chains. Every CDR3 protein is listed once, alongside the most common genes and DNA of its rows. TCRdb, not the authors, supplied the V and J calls. The sample records 7,500 to 10,000 distinct CDR3 sequences, approximately 16% of which are singletons. Together, the top ten hold over 1.3% of the sample.

The CDR3 contains 16 residues, cysteine and phenylalanine counted. Just CDR3 DNA is preserved here, 48 bases in frame from base 1. V was cut back by 2 bases and J by 9 bases, leaving a gap of 20 bases between them. The germline V gene specifies MGHDK as CDR1 and SYGVNS as CDR2. Primary CD8+ T cells were enriched with magnetic beads using the Miltenyi CD8+ T cell Isolation Kit. Before RNA extraction, CD3+TCRalphabeta+CD8 single positive T cells from organoids and thymus were sorted by FACS. For each sample, total RNA was purified from approximately 40,000 to 200,000 sorted cells using the RNeasy Micro kit, and RNA quality was assessed on an Agilent RNA 6000 Nano chip. Thymic fragments were dissected, disrupted by pipetting and filtered through a 70 um strainer so that thymocytes were released.

The source of this sequence is a human donor who gave cord blood stem cells for thymic organoid culture, a cardiac surgery patient who gave postnatal thymus, or a blood donor (not recorded which). The sequenced sample was naive CD8+ T cells from the thymus. In light of the paper, this sample's cell subset or site label describes: CD3+TCRalphabeta+CD8SP T cells; for blood, CD45RO-CCR7+ naive CD8+ T cells. The chain links TRBV25-1 with TRBJ2-1, and the D gene may be TRBD1, 5 bases matching. DNA sequence: TGTGCCAGCAGTGAAGGGTGGATGACAGCGCTTGCTGAGCAGTTCTTC. Translated, this is CASSEGWMTALAEQFF.